What follows are 27 T cell receptor beta chains derived from one specimen sequenced in a study of T cell changes during pregnancy in multiple sclerosis. Assay used: immunoSEQ multiplex PCR; TCRdb lists only in-frame clones, some missing. The sample lists approximately 44,000 clones, more than 80% occurring once. The sequenced sample was CD4+ T cells from peripheral blood mononuclear cells, obtained before pregnancy. These receptor sequences come from a female donor with multiple sclerosis, enrolled in a pregnancy study.

The chain recombines TRBV2 with TRBJ2-7; 8 bases are shared with TRBD1. Trimming at V came to 4 bases and at J to 0 bases, leaving 2 bases not matched to a gene. CDR3 length equals 14 residues. Germline V lookup: CDR1 SNHLY, CDR2 FYNNEI. For the CDR3, the DNA is TGTGCCAGCAGTGGACAGGGGAGCTCCTACGAGCAGTACTTC. Translation gives CASSGQGSSYEQYF.

The J gene is TRBJ1-4, the V gene TRBV4-3, with a possible D match to TRBD1 (6 bases). Per the germline V gene, CDR1 is LGHNA and CDR2 is YSLEER. The CDR3 has 14 amino acids. Deletions cut 0 bases from V and 8 bases from J, with 10 bases between. CDR3: CASSQEQGREKLFF. In DNA, the CDR3 is TGCGCCAGCAGCCAAGAACAGGGACGGGAAAAACTGTTTTTT.

V and J are TRBV10-3 and TRBJ2-7; 7 nucleotides match TRBD2. This CDR3 comprises 13 residues. Germline V gene sequence: CDR1 ENHRY, CDR2 SYGVKD. Trimming removed 7 bases from V and 3 bases from J; junction bases left unmatched: 6. CDR3 nucleotides: TGTGCCATCACCGCTAGGACTAGCTACGAGCAGTACTTC. Residues: CAITARTSYEQYF.

The chain is built from TRBV19 and TRBJ1-5; the match to TRBD1 covers 7 bases. This CDR3 contains 15 residues. Per germline, CDR1 LNHDA and CDR2 SQIVND (reference sequence). The V gene end was trimmed by 3 bases and the J gene end by 5 bases; junction bases not matched to a gene: 7. The CDR3 here is CASSIRDRTYQPQHF. DNA of the CDR3: TGTGCCAGTAGTATCAGGGACAGAACTTATCAGCCCCAGCATTTT.

This clone was seen once. This chain uses TRBV10-2 with TRBJ2-7; D remains ambiguous. Trimming removed 4 bases from V and 5 bases from J, with 9 bases in between. CDR1 is WSHSY and CDR2 is SAAADI in the germline V gene. The CDR3 consists of 12 residues. CDR3 sequence: CASSGWQDEQYF. The CDR3 DNA sequence: TGCGCCAGCAGTGGTTGGCAGGACGAGCAGTACTTC.

The chain links TRBV4-1 to TRBJ2-6, with D possibly matching TRBD2 (6 bases). The CDR3 consists of 19 residues. Germline V gives CDR1 MGHRA, CDR2 YSYEKL. V was trimmed by 2 bases and J by 0 bases, leaving 17 bases between them. The CDR3 coding sequence is TGCGCCAGCAGCCAAATAGGTCTGCGGGATTTCTCTGGGGCCAACGTCCTGACTTTC. It codes for CASSQIGLRDFSGANVLTF.

The chain uses TRBV5-5 and TRBJ2-1; 7 bases are a match to TRBD2. The CDR3 covers 17 residues. J gave up 2 bases and V 4 bases, and 12 bases lay outside the gene matches. Per the germline V gene, CDR1 is SGHKS and CDR2 is YYEKEE (reference sequence). The CDR3 nucleotides are TGTGCCAGCAGCCGGGAGGCGGGAACCGCAACCTACAATGAGCAGTTCTTC. Its protein is CASSREAGTATYNEQFF. Drawing the rest from reference TRBV5-5 and TRBJ2-1, the complete variable domain is DAGVTQSPTHLIKTRGQQVTLRCSPISGHKSVSWYQQVLGQGPQFIFQYYEKEERGRGNFPDRFSARQFPNYSSELNVNALLLGDSALYLCASSREAGTATYNEQFFGPGTRLTVL.

The chain has TRBV6-1 and TRBJ2-7; a weak D match, TRBD2 (6 bases). The CDR3 totals 13 residues. The germline CDR1 and CDR2 sequences are MNHNS and SASEGT. Trimming pared 10 bases from V and 7 bases from J, leaving 20 bases between. Here the CDR3 DNA reads TGTGCCATCTCGCTCGAAGCCCGGGGGGAGCAGTACTTC. Its translation: CAISLEARGEQYF.

The rearrangement uses TRBV7-2 and TRBJ2-1; D gene uncertain. Between the trimmed V and J ends, which lost 5 bases and 4 bases, there was a span of 9 bases. Per the germline V gene, CDR1 is SGHTA and CDR2 is FQGNSA. There are 13 residues in the CDR3. CDR3 sequence reads: CASSISRYNEQFF. The CDR3 nucleotides are TGTGCCAGCAGCATCTCTCGGTACAATGAGCAGTTCTTC.

This clone was seen a handful of times. V gene TRBV19 combines with J gene TRBJ2-7; a possible D gene is TRBD1 (5 bases). Trimming removed 4 bases from V and 5 bases from J, with 9 bases in between. The CDR3 has 12 amino acids. CDR1 is LNHDA and CDR2 is SQIVND in the germline V gene (reference sequence). The CDR3 sequence is CASSSQGNEQYF. DNA for the CDR3: TGTGCCAGTAGTAGTCAGGGTAACGAGCAGTACTTC.

The rearrangement links TRBV7-2 to TRBJ1-2; the match to TRBD1 covers 10 bases. The germline V gene encodes CDR1 SGHTA and CDR2 FQGNSA. Losses at the gene ends were 5 bases for V and 3 bases for J; bases not matched to a gene: 12. CDR3 size: 17 residues. The CDR3 sequence is CASSLRSDRGSYYGYTF. The CDR3 region has the DNA TGTGCCAGCAGCCTCCGATCGGACAGGGGGTCCTACTATGGCTACACCTTC.

This clone appeared a few times. The rearrangement uses TRBV19 and TRBJ2-7; TRBD2 matches 11 bases. V was pared by 5 bases and J by 0 bases, with 9 bases of the junction left unmatched. Germline CDR1 and CDR2: LNHDA and SQIVND (reference sequence). The CDR3 length is 17 residues. The CDR3 DNA reads as TGTGCCAGTAGTGTATCCGGGACTAGCGGAAACTCCTACGAGCAGTACTTC. Residues: CASSVSGTSGNSYEQYF.

This chain connects TRBV28 to TRBJ2-3, with 8 bases lining up with TRBD2. The CDR3 covers 16 residues. Germline CDR1 MDHEN, CDR2 SYDVKM. The V gene end was trimmed by 8 bases and the J gene end by 0 bases; junction bases not matched to a gene: 10. The CDR3 here is CASGAWASGSTDTQYF. Written as DNA, the CDR3 is TGTGCCAGCGGAGCCTGGGCTAGCGGGAGCACAGATACGCAGTATTTT.

This rearrangement joins TRBV18 to TRBJ1-1; tentative D call: TRBD1 (5 bases). Trimming cost V 6 bases and J 3 bases, with 17 bases left between them. This CDR3 has 15 residues. The germline V gene encodes CDR1 KGHSH and CDR2 LQKENI. The chain's CDR3 is CASSHRGDGDTEAFF. CDR3 bases: TGTGCCAGCTCCCATAGGGGCGATGGGGACACTGAAGCTTTCTTT. The complete variable domain, with remaining parts taken from reference TRBV18 and TRBJ1-1, reads NAGVMQNPRHLVRRRGQEARLRCSPMKGHSHVYWYRQLPEEGLKFMVYLQKENIIDESGMPKERFSAEFPKEGPSILRIQQVVRGDSAAYFCASSHRGDGDTEAFFGQGTRLTVV.

This clone was picked up one time. V gene TRBV5-4 combines with J gene TRBJ1-2, with D maybe TRBD1 (6 bases). CDR1 and CDR2 from the germline V gene are SGHNT and YYREEE (reference sequence). The CDR3 spans 13 residues. The V end was cut by 2 bases, the J end by 4 bases, with 9 bases between. The DNA for the CDR3 is TGTGCCAGCAGCTTACAGGGTGGCTATGGCTACACCTTC. It yields the protein CASSLQGGYGYTF. Together with reference TRBV5-4 and TRBJ1-2, the CDR3 gives the full variable domain: ETGVTQSPTHLIKTRGQQVTLRCSSQSGHNTVSWYQQALGQGPQFIFQYYREEENGRGNFPPRFSGLQFPNYSSELNVNALELDDSALYLCASSLQGGYGYTFGSGTRLTVV.

The chain recombines TRBV7-9 with TRBJ2-3, with D tentatively TRBD1 (7 bases). Germline CDR1 and CDR2: SEHNR and FQNEAQ (reference sequence). CDR3 size: 16 residues. The germline V and J ends were trimmed by 1 base and 1 base, with 12 bases remaining between them. The CDR3 loop is CASSLDGRGGTDTQYF. As DNA, the CDR3 is TGTGCCAGCAGCTTAGATGGCAGGGGGGGCACAGATACGCAGTATTTT.

On this clone itself: Here the CDR3 omits its conserved ending phenylalanine or tryptophan, so a read error is the likely source. The DNA is omitted, as the CDR3 cannot be located on it reliably, and the CDR3 follows TCRdb's listing. The CDR3 is CSAPGQGYLD. The chain has TRBV20-1 and TRBJ2-7; the DNA was not used to check the table's D call, TRBD1. Germline V gene lookup returns CDR1 DFQATT and CDR2 SNEGSKA (reference sequence). The CDR3 region is 10 residues in length, termini included.

A single count supports this clone. This chain links TRBV9 with TRBJ2-3, with 7 positions matching TRBD2. The V segment lost 6 bases and the J segment 6 bases; nucleotides outside the gene matches: 7. The CDR3 length is 13 residues. Looked up from germline, CDR1 is SGDLS and CDR2 is YYNGEE. CDR3 DNA: TGTGCCAGCAACCCCGGGACTACCGATACGCAGTATTTT. Amino acids: CASNPGTTDTQYF. The complete variable domain, with remaining parts taken from reference TRBV9 and TRBJ2-3, reads DSGVTQTPKHLITATGQRVTLRCSPRSGDLSVYWYQQSLDQGLQFLIQYYNGEERAKGNILERFSAQQFPDLHSELNLSSLELGDSALYFCASNPGTTDTQYFGPGTRLTVL.

The chain carries TRBV7-3 and TRBJ1-1, with 8 bases fitting TRBD1. The trim removed 6 bases at V and 3 bases at J, leaving 6 bases unmatched. Germline V lookup: CDR1 SGHTA, CDR2 FQGTGA. This CDR3 comprises 14 residues. CDR3: CASRYTGGDTEAFF. In nucleotides, the CDR3 is TGTGCCAGCAGGTATACAGGGGGGGACACTGAAGCTTTCTTT.

The V gene is TRBV7-9, the J gene TRBJ2-3; 9 bases fit TRBD1. The CDR3 spans 14 residues. Trimming at V came to 5 bases and at J to 6 bases, leaving 6 bases not matched to a gene. Germline V gives CDR1 SEHNR, CDR2 FQNEAQ (reference sequence). The CDR3: CASSAQGAMDTQYF. CDR3 nucleotides: TGTGCCAGCAGCGCACAGGGGGCGATGGATACGCAGTATTTT. Filled out from reference TRBV7-9 and TRBJ2-3, the complete variable domain reads DTGVSQNPRHKITKRGQNVTFRCDPISEHNRLYWYRQTLGQGPEFLTYFQNEAQLEKSRLLSDRFSAERPKGSFSTLEIQRTEQGDSAMYLCASSAQGAMDTQYFGPGTRLTVL.

The chain combines TRBV29-1 with TRBJ2-1; 15 nucleotides match TRBD2. V was pared by 5 bases and J by 2 bases, with 7 bases of the junction left unmatched. The CDR3 runs to 17 residues. Germline V gene lookup returns CDR1 SQVTM and CDR2 ANQGSEA. The CDR3 DNA is TGCAGCGTTTCAGGGACTAGCGGGAGGTTCGCCTACAATGAGCAGTTCTTC. Translated: CSVSGTSGRFAYNEQFF.

The chain employs TRBV18 and TRBJ2-1, with 10 bases matching TRBD2. The ends lost 3 bases at V and 16 bases at J; junction bases unmatched: 6. This CDR3 has 12 amino acids. Germline CDR1 is KGHSH and CDR2 is LQKENI. This CDR3 reads CASSPKSGGGFF. The DNA of the CDR3 is TGTGCCAGCTCACCGAAGAGCGGGGGGGGATTCTTC.

V is TRBV5-1 and J is TRBJ2-6, with a possible D match to TRBD2 (6 bases). The CDR3 extends over 15 amino acids. Germline lookup yields CDR1 SGHRS and CDR2 YFSETQ. V was cut by 4 bases and J by 1 base, with 9 bases left in between. CDR3 amino acids: CASSVEGSGANVLTF. The CDR3 region has the DNA TGCGCCAGCAGCGTGGAGGGGTCTGGGGCCAACGTCCTGACTTTC.

The genes are TRBV19 and TRBJ1-6; D is possibly TRBD1 (6 bases). The V and J ends lost 10 bases and 7 bases respectively, with 14 bases between them. The CDR3 runs 13 residues. CDR1 LNHDA and CDR2 SQIVND come from the germline V gene (reference sequence). The CDR3 sequence: CATRDTSNSPLHF. The CDR3 region has the DNA TGTGCCACCCGGGACACCAGCAATTCACCCCTCCACTTT.

This chain links TRBV9 with TRBJ1-1, with D perhaps matching TRBD1 (5 bases). The CDR3 is 15 residues long. V lost 4 bases to trimming and J lost 5 bases, with 18 bases between them. The germline CDR1 and CDR2 sequences are SGDLS and YYNGEE. The CDR3 protein is CASSPMSLGGTEAFF. CDR3 DNA: TGTGCCAGCAGCCCCATGAGCCTCGGGGGGACTGAAGCTTTCTTT.

This chain connects TRBV7-2 to TRBJ2-4; 8 positions agree with TRBD2. The CDR3 loop spans 16 amino acids. Germline V gives CDR1 SGHTA, CDR2 FQGNSA. The V and J ends lost 0 bases and 5 bases, in that order; junction bases with no gene match: 6. The CDR3 spells CASSLAVSGVQNIQYF. In DNA, the CDR3 is TGTGCCAGCAGCTTAGCGGTTAGCGGGGTCCAAAACATTCAGTACTTC.

Written as DNA, the CDR3 is TGCAGCGTCGCCGGACTGGGACACCGGAACACTGAAGCTTTCTTT. Its protein is CSVAGLGHRNTEAFF. This chain connects TRBV29-1 to TRBJ1-1, with D possibly TRBD1 on 6 matching bases. Germline assignment: CDR1 SQVTM and CDR2 ANQGSEA. This CDR3 has 15 amino acids. Trimming took off 6 bases at V and 1 base at J, with 18 bases between the two ends. Supplemented by reference TRBV29-1 and TRBJ1-1, the full variable domain reads SAVISQKPSRDICQRGTSLTIQCQVDSQVTMMFWYRQQPGQSLTLIATANQGSEATYESGFVIDKFPISRPNLTFSTLTVSNMSPEDSSIYLCSVAGLGHRNTEAFFGQGTRLTVV.